This is a list of T cell receptor beta chains from one sample in a study of T cells in localized non-small cell lung cancer. Sequenced by immunoSEQ multiplex PCR; TCRdb stores in-frame clones only, minus some. The repertoire has 2,000 to 3,000 clones, roughly 24% of them found once; the top ten carry 15% to 20%. Specimen: normal lung tissue next to the tumor, collected before any cancer treatment. The receptors shown here come from a female donor with stage II lung adenocarcinoma. The CDR3 runs from the conserved cysteine through the conserved F or W. The D gene is left open where the match is weak. Rows may omit the clone size; those that give it use once, few, many or a size class.

15	TRBV11-3	few	-	TRBJ1-4	CASSLESGEDEKLFF	TGTGCCAGCAGCTTAGAGTCGGGGGAAGATGAAAAACTGTTTTTT
13	TRBV19	-	-	TRBJ2-2	CATGSTNTGELFF	TGTGCCACGGGCAGTACGAACACCGGGGAGCTGTTTTTT
13	TRBV6-1	medium-sized	-	TRBJ1-1	CASSEEAPTEAFF	TGTGCCAGCAGTGAAGAGGCGCCCACTGAAGCTTTCTTT
15	TRBV6-7	many	-	TRBJ2-5	CASSYSSGRLETQYF	TGTGCCAGCAGTTACAGTTCGGGCCGGCTTGAGACCCAGTACTTC
11	TRBV6-4	few	-	TRBJ2-7	CASSYRSEQYF	TGTGCCAGCAGTTACCGGTCAGAGCAGTACTTC
13	TRBV6-8	few	-	TRBJ2-7	CASSYEGHREQYF	TGTGCCAGCAGTTACGAGGGCCATCGGGAGCAGTACTTC
15	TRBV7-5	-	-	TRBJ2-3	CASSFGGGRADTQYF	TGTGCCAGCAGCTTTGGCGGGGGGCGCGCAGATACGCAGTATTTT
13	TRBV2	few	TRBD1	TRBJ1-2	CASKLQGEGGYTF	TGTGCCAGCAAATTACAGGGGGAAGGGGGCTACACCTTC
14	TRBV5-1	-	TRBD1	TRBJ1-2	CASSPDRGDYGYTF	TGCGCCAGCAGCCCAGACAGGGGTGACTATGGCTACACCTTC
15	TRBV9	medium-sized	TRBD1	TRBJ2-2	CASSPGTEYTGELFF	TGTGCCAGCAGCCCGGGGACAGAATACACCGGGGAGCTGTTTTTT
17	TRBV15	few	-	TRBJ1-1	CATSRGGERGGINEAFF	TGTGCCACCAGCAGAGGGGGAGAAAGGGGCGGTATCAACGAAGCTTTCTTT
14	TRBV6-8	-	TRBD1	TRBJ1-2	CASSYQQGISGYTF	TGTGCCAGCAGTTACCAACAGGGGATTAGTGGCTACACCTTC
15	TRBV5-1	-	-	TRBJ2-3	CASSLASAPTDTQYF	TGCGCCAGCAGCTTGGCCTCTGCCCCAACAGATACGCAGTATTTT
13	TRBV10-2	-	TRBD2	TRBJ2-7	CASSEWGGYEQYF	TGCGCCAGCAGTGAGTGGGGGGGCTACGAGCAGTACTTC
14	TRBV29-1	-	TRBD2	TRBJ2-1	CSVAGLAGGHEQFF	TGCAGCGTTGCCGGTCTAGCGGGGGGCCATGAGCAGTTCTTC
13	TRBV19	once	-	TRBJ2-5	CASSIRQQETQYF	TGTGCCAGTAGTATTAGGCAGCAAGAGACCCAGTACTTC
15	TRBV7-5	-	-	TRBJ1-4	CASSPGGQGNEKLFF	TGTGCCAGCAGCCCCGGAGGACAGGGCAATGAAAAACTGTTTTTT
11	TRBV19	-	-	TRBJ1-2	CASSISSSYTF	TGTGCCAGTAGTATCTCCAGTAGCTACACCTTC
13	TRBV6-8	few	-	TRBJ1-2	CAITGGWDYGYTF	TGTGCCATCACTGGGGGCTGGGACTATGGCTACACCTTC
16	TRBV5-1	medium-sized	TRBD1	TRBJ1-6	CASSFKTGAYNSPLHF	TGCGCCAGCAGCTTCAAGACAGGGGCCTATAATTCACCCCTCCACTTT
15	TRBV19	large	TRBD2	TRBJ2-3	CASGPGGGPGDTQYF	TGTGCCAGTGGCCCTGGCGGGGGGCCTGGGGATACGCAGTATTTT
15	TRBV6-1	-	-	TRBJ1-5	CASSEAVGINQPQHF	TGTGCCAGCAGTGAAGCGGTGGGGATTAATCAGCCCCAGCATTTT
13	TRBV6-8	few	-	TRBJ2-2	CAISGRNTGELFF	TGTGCCATCAGTGGACGAAACACCGGGGAGCTGTTTTTT
15	TRBV11-3	-	-	TRBJ2-3	CASSSGPLVLVTQYF	TGTGCCAGCAGCTCTGGACCGTTGGTTCTGGTCACGCAGTATTTT
15	TRBV5-1	-	TRBD1	TRBJ2-5	CASSEGTGYQETQYF	TGCGCCAGCAGCGAAGGGACAGGGTACCAAGAGACCCAGTACTTC
16	TRBV1	-	-	TRBJ1-1	CASSQALFRVGTEAFF	TGCGCCAGCAGCCAAGCCCTCTTCAGGGTTGGCACTGAAGCTTTCTTT